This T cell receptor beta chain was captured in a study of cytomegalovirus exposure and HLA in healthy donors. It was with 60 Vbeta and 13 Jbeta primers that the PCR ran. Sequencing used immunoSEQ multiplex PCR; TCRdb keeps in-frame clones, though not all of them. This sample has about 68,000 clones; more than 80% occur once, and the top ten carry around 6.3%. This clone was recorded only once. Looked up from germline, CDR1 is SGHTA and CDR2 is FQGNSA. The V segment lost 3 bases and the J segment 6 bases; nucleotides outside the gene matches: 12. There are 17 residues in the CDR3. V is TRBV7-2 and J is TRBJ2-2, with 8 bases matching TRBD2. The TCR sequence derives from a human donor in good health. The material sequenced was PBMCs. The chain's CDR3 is CASSFAPGGGLAGELFF. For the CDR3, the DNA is TGTGCCAGCAGCTTCGCTCCGGGCGGGGGGTTAGCCGGGGAGCTGTTTTTT.